Shown below are 21 T cell receptor beta chains from a single sample sequenced in a study of T cells in Graves' hyperthyroidism and ophthalmopathy. The source material, RNA transcripts, was used to amplify TCR beta CDR3 regions. An initial round of RT-PCR targeting the TCR CDR3 relied on the HTBI primer set. Via MiXCR, TCRdb re-called the multiplex PCR reads, giving one row per CDR3 protein. The sample lists nearly 750,000 distinct CDR3 sequences, about a third occurring once. The sequencing input was blood. These receptors came from a middle-aged woman with Graves' hyperthyroidism.

The genes are TRBV20-1 and TRBJ2-3; 16 nucleotides match TRBD2. The CDR3 has 16 residues. Germline loops: CDR1 DFQATT, CDR2 SNEGSKA (reference sequence). The V gene end was trimmed by 6 bases and the J gene end by 4 bases; junction bases not matched to a gene: 7. The CDR3 nucleotides are TGCAGTGCCGGGACTAGCGGGGGGGCGGTGGCAGATACGCAGTATTTT. It translates to CSAGTSGGAVADTQYF.

The CDR3: CASVPNTLRQNQETQYF. As DNA, the CDR3 is TGTGCCAGCGTCCCGAACACCCTGCGGCAGAACCAAGAGACCCAGTACTTC. The chain combines TRBV6-5 with TRBJ2-5; D gene ambiguous. CDR1 and CDR2 from the germline V gene are MNHEY and SVGAGI. The CDR3 length is 17 residues. The V and J ends lost 8 bases and 0 bases respectively, with 22 bases between them.

This clonotype has only a few counts. This chain uses TRBV20-1 with TRBJ1-2; a weak D match, TRBD1 (6 bases). The V and J ends lost 0 bases and 10 bases respectively, with 21 bases between them. CDR1 is DFQATT, CDR2 SNEGSKA, per germline (reference sequence). The CDR3 totals 15 residues. For the CDR3, the DNA is TGCAGTGCTAGAGAACTTGGCCGTGGGGGCCCCAACTACACCTTC. This codes for CSARELGRGGPNYTF.

This clonotype was observed many times. The V gene is TRBV7-9, the J gene TRBJ1-5; tentative D call: TRBD1 (5 bases). This CDR3 contains 15 residues. Per the germline V gene, CDR1 is SEHNR and CDR2 is FQNEAQ (reference sequence). Trimming removed 5 bases from V and 6 bases from J, with 17 bases in between. In DNA form, the CDR3 reads TGTGCCAGCAGCCCGACGGGGACCAGCGTTCAGCCCCAGCATTTT. This gives the protein CASSPTGTSVQPQHF.

This clonotype was picked up a small number of times. The chain uses TRBV5-1 and TRBJ1-6; TRBD1 agrees at 9 bases. The V and J ends lost 2 bases and 11 bases, in that order; junction bases with no gene match: 11. The germline V gene encodes CDR1 SGHRS and CDR2 YFSETQ. The CDR3 has 16 residues. CDR3 sequence: CASSFSEGQGGAPLHF. DNA for the CDR3: TGCGCCAGCAGCTTTTCTGAGGGACAGGGAGGCGCACCCCTCCACTTT.

The count of this clonotype is one. In nucleotides, the CDR3 is TGTGCCAGCAGCCTTAGCGGGGGGGCAAGCACAGATACGCAGTATTTT. This gives the protein CASSLSGGASTDTQYF. The chain is built from TRBV7-2 and TRBJ2-3; 11 nucleotides line up with TRBD2. V was clipped by 5 bases and J by 0 bases; unmatched bases: 4. There are 16 residues in the CDR3. The V gene's germline CDR1 is SGHTA and CDR2 FQGNSA.

This clonotype was seen at least ten times. This chain connects TRBV6-1 to TRBJ1-5; D gene uncertain. V lost 7 bases to trimming and J lost 1 base, with 11 bases between them. The germline V gene has CDR1 MNHNS and CDR2 SASEGT. This CDR3 region has 14 residues. The CDR3 DNA is TGTGCCAGCAATGCGGAGGTAAGCAATCAGCCCCAGCATTTT. This gives the protein CASNAEVSNQPQHF.

The CDR3 DNA follows: TGTGCCATCAGCGAACAGGGGGCATCTGGGGCCAACGTCCTGACTTTC. As protein: CAISEQGASGANVLTF. The chain is built from TRBV10-3 and TRBJ2-6; TRBD1 matches 9 bases. Germline values: CDR1 ENHRY, CDR2 SYGVKD. The CDR3 is 16 residues long. With 6 bases clipped from V and 1 base from J, the junction kept 4 bases outside the gene matches.

This clonotype was found many times. This chain connects TRBV7-2 to TRBJ2-2; 10 bases are shared with TRBD2. CDR3 size: 13 residues. Germline-derived CDR1 and CDR2 are SGHTA and FQGNSA. V trimming: 5 bases; J trimming: 11 bases; junction bases outside the gene matches: 5. The CDR3, as DNA: TGTGCCAGCAGCGATAGCGGGGGGCCTGAGCTGTTTTTT. Its translation: CASSDSGGPELFF.

The V gene is TRBV7-2, the J gene TRBJ2-7, with 11 bases aligning to TRBD2. V was pared by 5 bases and J by 4 bases, with 13 bases of the junction left unmatched. CDR1 is SGHTA and CDR2 is FQGNSA in the germline V gene. The CDR3 is 17 amino acids. CDR3 protein: CASSHLSGLAGRYEQYF. The CDR3 nucleotides are TGTGCCAGCAGCCACCTTTCTGGACTAGCGGGTCGTTACGAGCAGTACTTC.

This clonotype was observed a handful of times. The CDR3 DNA follows: TGTGCCAGCAGCTTAGTTGTGACAGGGAGTACTGAAAAACTGTTTTTT. Translating it yields CASSLVVTGSTEKLFF. The chain recombines TRBV7-9 with TRBJ1-4; 7 nucleotides agree with TRBD1. J gave up 7 bases and V 1 base, and 9 bases lay outside the gene matches. This CDR3 has 16 residues. From germline, CDR1 is SEHNR and CDR2 FQNEAQ (reference sequence).

V gene TRBV2 combines with J gene TRBJ2-5, with unresolved D. The germline V gene encodes CDR1 SNHLY and CDR2 FYNNEI. The V end was cut by 7 bases, the J end by 4 bases, with 10 bases between. The CDR3 has 12 residues. The CDR3 DNA sequence: TGTGCCAGCATCAGGATTGGAGAGACCCAGTACTTC. This gives the protein CASIRIGETQYF.

This chain uses TRBV20-1 with TRBJ2-7; maybe TRBD1 (5 bases). Trimming took 4 bases from V and 0 from J, leaving 19 bases between them. Germline CDR1 DFQATT, CDR2 SNEGSKA (reference sequence). The CDR3 covers 16 residues. CDR3: CSATKTRTRSSYEQYF. In DNA, the CDR3 is TGCAGTGCTACCAAAACCAGGACAAGAAGCTCCTACGAGCAGTACTTC.

The chain joins TRBV11-2 to TRBJ2-7; 13 bases match TRBD2. CDR1 is SGHAT and CDR2 is FQNNGV in the germline V gene. The J segment lost 1 base and the V segment lost 1 base, leaving 13 bases of the junction unmatched. The CDR3 consists of 20 residues. The CDR3 here is CASSLGPGLAGPFLSYEQYF. In nucleotides, the CDR3 is TGTGCCAGCAGCTTAGGCCCGGGACTAGCGGGACCATTCCTTTCCTACGAGCAGTACTTC.

The J gene is TRBJ2-3, the V gene TRBV13; tentatively, D is TRBD2 (6 bases). The length of the CDR3 is 15 residues. Trimming shortened V by 5 bases and J by 6 bases, and 18 bases separated the two germline ends. CDR1 PRHDT and CDR2 FYEKMQ come from the germline V gene (reference sequence). The CDR3 spells CASSPFGGPEDTQYF. In nucleotides, the CDR3 is TGTGCCAGCAGCCCCTTCGGGGGACCGGAGGATACGCAGTATTTT.

This clonotype was found many times. The chain has TRBV10-3 and TRBJ1-5; D is uncertain. The germline V gene has CDR1 ENHRY and CDR2 SYGVKD. The CDR3 is made up of 14 amino acids. Trimming took 6 bases from V and 1 from J, leaving 10 bases between them. This CDR3 reads CAISPSGSNQPQHF. The DNA for the CDR3 is TGTGCCATCAGCCCATCGGGGAGCAATCAGCCCCAGCATTTT.

On this clonotype: The germline gene is not matched at one end of the junction; a read error may be the cause. The rearrangement joins TRBV6-1 to TRBJ2-2; D possibly corresponds to TRBD1 (6 bases). Per germline, CDR1 MNHNS and CDR2 SASEGT. This CDR3 has 14 residues. CDR3 in DNA: TGTGCCAGCAGCCCCGGACAGAACACCGGGGAGCTGATTTTT. Its protein is CASSPGQNTGELIF.

This clonotype was counted at least ten times. V is TRBV20-1 and J is TRBJ1-2, with TRBD1 matching over 8 bases. V trimming: 1 base; J trimming: 6 bases; junction bases outside the gene matches: 4. The CDR3 covers 13 residues. Germline CDR1 is DFQATT and CDR2 is SNEGSKA (reference sequence). The CDR3 DNA reads as TGCAGTGCTAGAGTGCAGGGGGCGGATGGCTACACCTTC. Encoded protein: CSARVQGADGYTF.

The sample holds many counts of this clonotype. This chain joins TRBV10-1 and TRBJ2-7, with D tentatively TRBD2 (6 bases). The CDR3 contains 14 residues. In germline, CDR1 is WNHNN, CDR2 SYGVQD (reference sequence). Deletions cut 5 bases from V and 3 bases from J, with 14 bases between. CDR3: CASSPTGDDYEQYF. DNA of the CDR3: TGCGCCAGCAGTCCGACGGGAGATGACTACGAGCAGTACTTC.

Many counts were recorded for this clonotype. V and J are TRBV5-1 and TRBJ2-7, with 10 bases identical to TRBD1. The CDR3 has 14 amino acids. After removal of 2 bases from V and 6 bases from J, the junction contained 5 bases not matched to a gene. Germline V lookup: CDR1 SGHRS, CDR2 YFSETQ. This CDR3 reads CASSFGTGVSEQYF. CDR3 nucleotides: TGCGCCAGCAGCTTCGGGACAGGGGTGAGCGAGCAGTACTTC.

This clonotype was recorded a few times. A read error may explain this, as a much larger clone is one base away. The V gene is TRBV6-2 or TRBV6-3, the J gene TRBJ2-6; D is unresolved. Germline assignment: CDR1 MNHEY and CDR2 SVGEGT. V was pared by 2 bases and J by 0 bases, with 2 bases between. The CDR3 extends over 14 amino acids. The CDR3 DNA reads TGTGCCAGCAGTTACGACTCTGGGGCCAACGTCCTGACTTTC. This sequence encodes CASSYDSGANVLTF.